A selection of T cell receptor beta chains follows, all from one sample in a study of T cells in localized non-small cell lung cancer. Clones were sequenced by immunoSEQ multiplex PCR, and TCRdb holds only the in-frame ones, with some missing. Among fewer than 8,000 clones listed, 80% to 95% were seen once. The sample consisted of peripheral blood, taken before any cancer treatment. Receptors were obtained from a woman aged 40-70 years with stage I lung adenocarcinoma. The CDR3 runs from the conserved cysteine through the conserved F or W. D genes are given only for firm matches. Only part of the rows carry a size: once, few, many, or a class if the clone is expanded.

length	V	J	size	D	CDR3	DNA
13	TRBV7-6	TRBJ2-3	NA	NA	CASSLVSQDTQYF	TGTGCCAGCAGCTTAGTATCTCAAGATACGCAGTATTTT
14	TRBV5-1	TRBJ1-1	NA	NA	CASSLDGDTGRAFF	TGCGCCAGCAGCTTGGACGGGGACACCGGGCGCGCTTTCTTT
14	TRBV6-5	TRBJ2-7	NA	TRBD1	CASSYDRGTYEQYF	TGTGCCAGCAGTTACGACAGGGGAACCTACGAGCAGTACTTC
17	TRBV11-2	TRBJ2-7	NA	TRBD1	CASSRGTGGGGPYEQYF	TGTGCCAGCAGCCGCGGGACAGGGGGTGGGGGCCCCTACGAGCAGTACTTC
15	TRBV7-8	TRBJ2-3	NA	NA	CASSLYRDSTDTQYF	TGTGCCAGCAGCTTATACCGGGACAGCACAGATACGCAGTATTTT
14	TRBV6-5	TRBJ1-3	NA	NA	CASSYGGQGNTIYF	TGTGCCAGCAGTTACGGTGGACAGGGAAACACCATATATTTT
14	TRBV5-8	TRBJ1-2	NA	NA	CASSFGHHRYGYTF	TGTGCCAGCAGCTTTGGACACCACCGGTATGGCTACACCTTC
14	TRBV5-6	TRBJ2-3	NA	NA	CASSSGRGRDTQYF	TGTGCCAGCAGTTCAGGGAGGGGGCGAGATACGCAGTATTTT
13	TRBV6-1	TRBJ1-2	few	NA	CASRVSGSGGYTF	TGTGCCAGCAGGGTTTCAGGGTCCGGTGGCTACACCTTC
14	TRBV5-1	TRBJ2-3	NA	TRBD2	CASSLDGGADTQYF	TGCGCCAGCAGCTTGGACGGGGGGGCAGATACGCAGTATTTT
13	TRBV10-1	TRBJ2-2	NA	NA	CASSERGSGELFF	TGCGCCAGCAGTGAACGGGGGTCGGGGGAGCTGTTTTTT
14	TRBV6-5	TRBJ2-1	NA	NA	CASSYSYGEGVQFF	TGTGCCAGCAGTTACTCATACGGCGAGGGGGTGCAGTTCTTC
22	TRBV7-2	TRBJ2-4	NA	NA	CASSLARVRGGGNPLAKNIQYF	TGTGCCAGCAGCTTAGCGCGTGTTAGGGGGGGCGGAAATCCACTAGCCAAAAACATTCAGTACTTC
15	TRBV6-6	TRBJ1-2	NA	NA	CASSPSGSPNYGYTF	TGTGCCAGCAGCCCCAGCGGGTCGCCTAACTATGGCTACACCTTC